This T cell receptor (beta chain) came from a study of liver allograft versus peripheral blood T cells. Across the study: Transplanted livers held T cell receptor repertoires, and these were compared with repertoires in recipients' peripheral blood.

Germline assignment: CDR1 KGHSH and CDR2 LQKENI. Trimming stripped 0 bases from V and 10 bases from J, with 27 bases between. CDR3 length: 19 amino acids. This clonotype is medium-sized within its sample. In TCRdb, the reads were re-called with MiXCR into one record per CDR3 protein. The sample carries thousands of distinct CDR3 sequences, roughly 15% recorded once. This chain links TRBV18 with TRBJ1-4; maybe TRBD1 (5 bases). This clonotype was obtained from a human patient who had a liver transplant. Some of the T cells might come from the graft donor. This CDR3 reads CASSPPNSKTAPAIAKLFF. CDR3 coding DNA: TGTGCCAGCTCACCACCTAATTCAAAGACAGCCCCAGCTATTGCAAAACTGTTTTTT.